These 18 T cell receptor beta chains were all obtained from the same sample, sequenced in a study. Using its own MiXCR run on the RT-PCR reads, TCRdb lists one record per CDR3 protein. The sample has around 700,000 distinct CDR3 sequences, about 14% seen once. The material sequenced was memory CD4+ T cells from blood. The origin of the receptors is a female donor in good health, serving as a healthy control.

In its sample, this clonotype was seen a few times. V usage is TRBV12-3 or TRBV12-4 and J usage is TRBJ2-1; 8 nucleotides line up with TRBD1. This CDR3 region has 13 residues. V trimming: 6 bases; J trimming: 7 bases; junction bases outside the gene matches: 5. The CDR3 DNA reads TGTGCCAGCAGGCGACAGGGGAGGAATGAGCAGTTCTTC. It specifies CASRRQGRNEQFF.

In its sample, this clonotype was seen a few times. This sequence joins TRBV30 and TRBJ2-7, with D possibly TRBD2 on 6 matching bases. Trimming took off 6 bases at V and 2 bases at J, with 14 bases between the two ends. This CDR3 has 13 residues. Per germline, CDR1 GTSNPN and CDR2 SVGIG (reference sequence). CDR3: CACGTGPPYEQYF. CDR3 nucleotides: TGTGCCTGCGGGACTGGCCCTCCCTACGAGCAGTACTTC.

The table lists this clonotype with a few counts. The V gene is TRBV5-1, the J gene TRBJ1-1, with 12 bases identical to TRBD1. CDR3 length: 17 residues. Trimming removed 1 base from V and 3 bases from J; junction bases left unmatched: 7. Looked up from germline, CDR1 is SGHRS and CDR2 is YFSETQ. The CDR3 region has the DNA TGCGCCAGCAGCTTGTTCGGGACAGGGGGCTTGGACACTGAAGCTTTCTTT. Translation: CASSLFGTGGLDTEAFF.

This clonotype was seen repeatedly, ten times or more. This rearrangement joins TRBV29-1 to TRBJ2-3; D remains unclear. The length of the CDR3 is 15 residues. V dropped 0 bases and J dropped 0 bases, with 10 bases sitting between them. The germline V gene encodes CDR1 SQVTM and CDR2 ANQGSEA. CDR3 sequence: CSVEDFVPSTDTQYF. The CDR3, as DNA: TGCAGCGTTGAAGATTTCGTCCCTAGCACAGATACGCAGTATTTT.

There are many counts of this clonotype. The rearrangement links TRBV20-1 to TRBJ2-3, with 8 bases fitting TRBD2. Germline values: CDR1 DFQATT, CDR2 SNEGSKA (reference sequence). The CDR3 runs to 17 residues. The V gene end was trimmed by 3 bases and the J gene end by 1 base; junction bases not matched to a gene: 12. The CDR3 loop reads CSARGLVAARGTDTQYF. The CDR3 DNA follows: TGCAGTGCTAGGGGACTAGTTGCGGCCCGAGGCACAGATACGCAGTATTTT.

This sequence joins TRBV7-2 and TRBJ1-6; D is possibly TRBD1 (5 bases). V gave up 1 base and J gave up 10 bases, with 17 bases separating them. The CDR3 contains 16 residues. Germline values: CDR1 SGHTA, CDR2 FQGNSA. CDR3: CASSLGDGRVGSPLHF. For the CDR3, the DNA is TGTGCCAGCAGCTTAGGGGACGGCAGGGTTGGATCACCCCTCCACTTT. Full variable domain (remainder filled in from reference TRBV7-2 and TRBJ1-6): GAGVSQSPSNKVTEKGKDVELRCDPISGHTALYWYRQSLGQGLEFLIYFQGNSAPDKSGLPSDRFSAERTGGSVSTLTIQRTQQEDSAVYLCASSLGDGRVGSPLHFGNGTRLTVT.

This clonotype was recorded a few times. The chain joins TRBV12-3 or TRBV12-4 to TRBJ1-1; D uncertain. V lost 6 bases and J lost 4, with 9 bases in between. CDR3 length: 12 amino acids. The CDR3, as DNA: TGTGCCAGCAGCCCAGGCCCCACTGAAGCTTTCTTT. Amino acids: CASSPGPTEAFF.

The V gene is TRBV5-5, the J gene TRBJ2-3, with D maybe TRBD2 (7 bases). The length of the CDR3 is 18 residues. Per germline, CDR1 SGHKS and CDR2 YYEKEE (reference sequence). With 4 bases removed from V and 2 bases from J, the gap between germline ends came to 23 bases. CDR3: CASSPGSQGGGTTDTQYF. CDR3 in DNA: TGTGCCAGCAGCCCCGGGAGCCAGGGAGGGGGAACCACAGATACGCAGTATTTT.

The chain links TRBV11-2 to TRBJ2-6; D possibly corresponds to TRBD1 (6 bases). V lost 1 base and J lost 2, with 15 bases in between. The germline CDR1 and CDR2 sequences are SGHAT and FQNNGV. The CDR3 loop spans 18 amino acids. The CDR3 region is CASSLVGRGRAGANVLTF. DNA of the CDR3: TGTGCCAGCAGCTTAGTTGGCAGGGGCCGGGCTGGGGCCAACGTCCTGACTTTC.

In its sample, this clonotype was seen many times. The chain has TRBV29-1 and TRBJ2-3, with TRBD2 matching 10 bases. This CDR3 comprises 16 residues. Trimming removed 5 bases from V and 0 bases from J; junction bases left unmatched: 8. Germline CDR1 reads SQVTM; CDR2 reads ANQGSEA. CDR3 in amino acids: CSVWDSGRLSTDTQYF. CDR3 nucleotides: TGCAGCGTTTGGGATAGCGGGAGGCTCAGCACAGATACGCAGTATTTT.

This clonotype was seen a handful of times. The V call is TRBV28, the J call TRBJ1-3; 8 positions agree with TRBD1. The CDR3 has 14 residues. Trimming at V came to 5 bases and at J to 2 bases, leaving 2 bases not matched to a gene. Germline CDR1 reads MDHEN; CDR2 reads SYDVKM. CDR3: CASSTQGAGNTIYF. CDR3 coding DNA: TGTGCCAGCAGTACACAGGGGGCTGGAAACACCATATATTTT.

This clonotype was observed a few times. The J gene is TRBJ2-3, the V gene TRBV7-8; 8 bases are shared with TRBD2. This CDR3 has 17 residues. Germline trimming cut 5 bases from V and 1 base from J; bases unmatched to any gene: 11. Germline V gene data show CDR1 as SGHVS and CDR2 as FQNEAQ. The CDR3 protein is CASSPRAGLGGTDTQYF. The CDR3 DNA follows: TGTGCCAGCAGCCCCCGGGCGGGACTAGGGGGCACAGATACGCAGTATTTT.

This clonotype appeared many times. CDR3 DNA: TGTGCCAGCAGATCCGACAGAGCATATGGCTACACCTTC. Protein: CASRSDRAYGYTF. The chain uses TRBV6-5 and TRBJ1-2; maybe TRBD1 (5 bases). V lost 6 bases, J lost 5 bases, and 13 bases lay in between. This CDR3 comprises 13 residues. Germline CDR1 is MNHEY and CDR2 is SVGAGI.

This clonotype showed up just once. The gene calls are TRBV5-4 and TRBJ2-3; no clear D. Per the germline V gene, CDR1 is SGHNT and CDR2 is YYREEE (reference sequence). V lost 2 bases to trimming and J lost 1 base, with 8 bases between them. The CDR3 extends over 14 amino acids. CDR3 coding DNA: TGTGCCAGCAGCTTTTTTAGGGGCACAGATACGCAGTATTTT. The encoded protein is CASSFFRGTDTQYF.

The chain joins TRBV7-2 to TRBJ2-3; 9 bases line up with TRBD2. CDR3 length equals 16 residues. CDR1 and CDR2 (germline): SGHTA, FQGNSA. Trimming at V came to 3 bases and at J to 3 bases, leaving 7 bases not matched to a gene. CDR3 loop: CASSFFLAGLTDTQYF. CDR3 bases: TGTGCCAGCAGCTTCTTCCTAGCGGGATTGACAGATACGCAGTATTTT. The whole variable domain, filled in from reference TRBV7-2 and TRBJ2-3, reads GAGVSQSPSNKVTEKGKDVELRCDPISGHTALYWYRQSLGQGLEFLIYFQGNSAPDKSGLPSDRFSAERTGGSVSTLTIQRTQQEDSAVYLCASSFFLAGLTDTQYFGPGTRLTVL.

This clonotype was recorded at least ten times. This chain joins TRBV7-2 and TRBJ2-2; no firm D call. The V and J ends lost 6 bases and 3 bases respectively, with 5 bases between them. The CDR3 has 12 amino acids. CDR1 and CDR2 (germline): SGHTA, FQGNSA. CDR3 nucleotides: TGTGCCAGCAGTGCCTACACCGGGGAGCTGTTTTTT. Its protein is CASSAYTGELFF.

This clonotype was counted ten times or more. The chain has TRBV24-1 and TRBJ2-1; 14 nucleotides match TRBD2. Trimming at V came to 4 bases and at J to 9 bases, leaving 7 bases not matched to a gene. The germline V gene encodes CDR1 KGHDR and CDR2 SFDVKD. This CDR3 has 16 amino acids. The CDR3, as DNA: TGTGCCACCAGTGACCCCGGGACTAGCGGGGGTAGTGAGCAGTTCTTC. It translates to CATSDPGTSGGSEQFF.

This clonotype has a count of ten or more. V gene TRBV10-3 combines with J gene TRBJ1-5; D uncertain. This CDR3 has 14 residues. Germline V CDR1 and CDR2: ENHRY, SYGVKD. The V end lost 10 bases, the J end lost 1 base, and 14 bases lay between the germline ends. The CDR3 coding sequence is TGTGCCACCCGGGGTGATGAGAGCAATCAGCCCCAGCATTTT. This codes for CATRGDESNQPQHF.